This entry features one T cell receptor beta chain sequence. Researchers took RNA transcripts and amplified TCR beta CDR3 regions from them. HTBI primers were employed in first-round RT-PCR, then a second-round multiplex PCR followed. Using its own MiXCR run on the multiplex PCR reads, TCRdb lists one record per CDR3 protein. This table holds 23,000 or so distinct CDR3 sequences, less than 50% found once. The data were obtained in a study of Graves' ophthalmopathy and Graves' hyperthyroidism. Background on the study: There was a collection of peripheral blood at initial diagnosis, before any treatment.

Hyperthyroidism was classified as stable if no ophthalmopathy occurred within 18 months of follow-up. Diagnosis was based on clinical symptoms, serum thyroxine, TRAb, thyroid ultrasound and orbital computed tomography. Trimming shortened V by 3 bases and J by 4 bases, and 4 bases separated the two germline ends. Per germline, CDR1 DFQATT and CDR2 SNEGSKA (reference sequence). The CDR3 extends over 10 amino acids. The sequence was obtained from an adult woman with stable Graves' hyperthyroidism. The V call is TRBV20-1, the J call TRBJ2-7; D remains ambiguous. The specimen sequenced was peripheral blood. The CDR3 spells CSASGYEQYF. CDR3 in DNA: TGCAGTGCTAGCGGTTACGAGCAGTACTTC.